The 31 T cell receptor beta chains given below trace back to one sample, sequenced in a study of blood T cell repertoires in COVID-19. Here immunoSEQ multiplex PCR was the method, and the copy in TCRdb shows in-frame clones only, minus some. The table includes about 170,000 clones, around 84% detected once. Sample: peripheral blood. The receptors were sampled from a human donor with acute or convalescent COVID-19. The donor label of this sample is uncertain.

The CDR3 DNA reads TGTGCCAGCAGCTACGGACAGCGAGATTATACGCAGTATTTT. This gives the protein CASSYGQRDYTQYF. The J gene is TRBJ2-3, the V gene TRBV11-3; possibly TRBD1 for D (6 bases). CDR3 size: 14 residues. Per the germline V gene, CDR1 is SGHNT and CDR2 is YENEEA. Deletions cut 4 bases from V and 7 bases from J, with 15 bases between.

The V and J genes are TRBV29-1 and TRBJ2-5; TRBD1 matches at 7 bases. The CDR3 has 15 residues. Germline CDR1 reads SQVTM; CDR2 reads ANQGSEA. The junction had 14 bases not matched to a gene; V was cut back by 5 bases and J by 5 bases. The CDR3: CSVPKPGQQAETQYF. The CDR3 DNA is TGCAGCGTTCCTAAGCCGGGACAGCAGGCGGAGACCCAGTACTTC.

The chain links TRBV5-4 to TRBJ2-3; TRBD2 might be the D (5 bases). Between the trimmed V and J ends, which lost 4 bases and 0 bases, there was a span of 15 bases. This CDR3 contains 16 residues. CDR1 is SGHNT, CDR2 YYREEE, per germline (reference sequence). The CDR3: CASSLRSRASTDTQYF. In DNA form, the CDR3 reads TGTGCCAGCAGCCTTAGATCGCGGGCTAGCACAGATACGCAGTATTTT.

Turning to this clone: Different DNA sequences within this sample yield the same CDR3. The genes are TRBV3-1 (or the pseudogene TRBV3-2) and TRBJ1-3; 7 bases are a match to TRBD1. Trimming at V came to 4 bases and at J to 0 bases, leaving 0 bases not matched to a gene. CDR1 is LGHDT, CDR2 YNNKEL, per germline (reference sequence). CDR3 length: 14 residues. The CDR3 loop reads CASSRTGSGNTIYF. DNA for the CDR3: TGTGCCAGCAGCCGGACAGGCTCTGGAAACACCATATATTTT.

The chain recombines TRBV3-1 (or the pseudogene TRBV3-2) with TRBJ1-2, with 7 bases matching TRBD1. This CDR3 has 14 amino acids. The ends lost 2 bases at V and 7 bases at J; junction bases unmatched: 7. Per germline, CDR1 LGHDT and CDR2 YNNKEL (reference sequence). As DNA, the CDR3 is TGTGCCAGCAGCCAACTTGACAGGGACCGTGGCTACACCTTC. This gives the protein CASSQLDRDRGYTF.

This chain links TRBV11-3 with TRBJ2-7; 9 bases line up with TRBD2. This CDR3 contains 15 residues. The ends lost 3 bases at V and 3 bases at J; junction bases unmatched: 6. CDR1 and CDR2 from the germline V gene are SGHNT and YENEEA. CDR3 region: CASSFLSGGFYEQYF. The DNA for the CDR3 is TGTGCCAGCAGCTTCCTTAGCGGGGGCTTCTACGAGCAGTACTTC.

The chain recombines TRBV14 with TRBJ1-6, with TRBD1 matching over 9 bases. The trim removed 3 bases at V and 7 bases at J, leaving 4 bases unmatched. The CDR3 totals 15 residues. Per germline, CDR1 SGHDN and CDR2 FVKESK. CDR3 nucleotide sequence: TGTGCCAGCAGCCACCTGGGACAGGGCAATTCACCCCTCCACTTT. This sequence encodes CASSHLGQGNSPLHF. Together with reference TRBV14 and TRBJ1-6, the CDR3 gives the full variable domain: EAGVTQFPSHSVIEKGQTVTLRCDPISGHDNLYWYRRVMGKEIKFLLHFVKESKQDESGMPNNRFLAERTGGTYSTLKVQPAELEDSGVYFCASSHLGQGNSPLHFGNGTRLTVT.

The rearrangement uses TRBV7-9 and TRBJ1-2; D is possibly TRBD1 (6 bases). Germline V lookup: CDR1 SEHNR, CDR2 FQNEAQ (reference sequence). V was cut by 6 bases and J by 0 bases, with 14 bases left in between. The CDR3 totals 15 residues. DNA of the CDR3: TGTGCCAGCAGGGGGGGGGACATCCCTAACTATGGCTACACCTTC. This gives the protein CASRGGDIPNYGYTF.

The chain carries TRBV19 and TRBJ1-5; tentative D call: TRBD1 (5 bases). The CDR3 length is 15 residues. V was shortened by 9 bases and J by 0 bases, with 15 bases between the two germline ends. Germline loops: CDR1 LNHDA, CDR2 SQIVND (reference sequence). In nucleotides, the CDR3 is TGTGCCAGCCGCGGGGCTGATCATAGCAATCAGCCCCAGCATTTT. Protein product: CASRGADHSNQPQHF.

The chain combines TRBV11-1 with TRBJ2-1; 11 bases line up with TRBD1. The ends lost 4 bases at V and 14 bases at J; junction bases unmatched: 7. CDR1 SGHAT and CDR2 FQDESV come from the germline V gene (reference sequence). CDR3 length: 13 amino acids. The CDR3 spells CASSYDPGQGEFF. CDR3 DNA: TGTGCCAGCAGCTACGATCCGGGACAGGGGGAGTTCTTC.

This chain connects TRBV6-5 to TRBJ2-3; no clear D. Trimming pared 10 bases from V and 0 bases from J, leaving 8 bases between. This CDR3 has 12 amino acids. Germline assignment: CDR1 MNHEY and CDR2 SVGAGI. The CDR3 here is CATRGSTDTQYF. The CDR3, as DNA: TGTGCCACGCGAGGAAGCACAGATACGCAGTATTTT.

The V gene is TRBV4-3, the J gene TRBJ2-5; 10 positions match TRBD2. CDR1 is LGHNA and CDR2 is YSLEER in the germline V gene. Trimming took 1 base from V and 5 from J; bases not matched to a gene: 13. There are 18 residues in the CDR3. In DNA form, the CDR3 reads TGCGCCAGCAGCCAAGTAGGCGCTAGCGGGGGCTCGGGGGAGACCCAGTACTTC. This codes for CASSQVGASGGSGETQYF.

This chain connects TRBV4-2 to TRBJ1-2, with TRBD1 matching 11 bases. J gave up 1 base and V 3 bases, and 7 bases lay outside the gene matches. There are 17 residues in the CDR3. The germline CDR1 and CDR2 sequences are LGHNA and YNFKEQ. CDR3 sequence: CASSHLDRGHYNYGYTF. CDR3 bases: TGTGCCAGCAGCCACCTGGACAGGGGGCATTATAACTATGGCTACACCTTC.

The chain has TRBV29-1 and TRBJ1-2; no clear D. From germline, CDR1 is SQVTM and CDR2 ANQGSEA. The CDR3 covers 13 residues. V was shortened by 2 bases and J by 2 bases, with 9 bases between the two germline ends. CDR3 in amino acids: CSVEQLINYGYTF. In DNA form, the CDR3 reads TGCAGCGTTGAACAGTTAATAAACTATGGCTACACCTTC.

The CDR3 DNA reads TGCGCCAGCAGCTTGGGGGGCAGGGGCCAGCACTATGGCTACACCTTC. This encodes CASSLGGRGQHYGYTF. The chain joins TRBV5-1 to TRBJ1-2; tentative D call: TRBD1 (6 bases). Germline loops: CDR1 SGHRS, CDR2 YFSETQ. V was trimmed by 0 bases and J by 3 bases, leaving 15 bases between them. The CDR3 length is 16 residues.

This clone was observed once. This chain joins TRBV9 and TRBJ2-3, with 11 positions matching TRBD1. The CDR3 covers 15 residues. The V gene end was trimmed by 4 bases and the J gene end by 3 bases; junction bases not matched to a gene: 4. The germline V gene encodes CDR1 SGDLS and CDR2 YYNGEE. CDR3 bases: TGTGCCAGCAGCCTTGGGACAGGGGGAACAGATACGCAGTATTTT. Translation gives CASSLGTGGTDTQYF.

The genes are TRBV7-8 and TRBJ1-5; perhaps TRBD1 as D (5 bases). CDR3 size: 17 residues. Trimming removed 0 bases at V and 6 bases at J, with 18 bases between. Germline V gene sequence: CDR1 SGHVS, CDR2 FQNEAQ. CDR3 amino acids: CASSLASVGEASQPQHF. In nucleotides, the CDR3 is TGTGCCAGCAGCTTAGCGAGCGTGGGGGAGGCGTCTCAGCCCCAGCATTTT.

The gene calls are TRBV4-3 and TRBJ1-2, with D perhaps TRBD1 (5 bases). The V end was cut by 0 bases, the J end by 3 bases, with 11 bases between. The CDR3 has 15 amino acids. Germline V CDR1 and CDR2: LGHNA, YSLEER. The CDR3 loop is CASSQDWRGDYGYTF. The CDR3 nucleotides read TGCGCCAGCAGCCAAGATTGGAGGGGCGACTATGGCTACACCTTC.

J is TRBJ2-7 and V is TRBV4-1; maybe TRBD1 (7 bases). Germline CDR1 and CDR2: MGHRA and YSYEKL. Trimming left V 0 bases short and J 2 bases short, with 14 bases between. This CDR3 contains 16 residues. The CDR3 is CASSQETDRRAYEQYF. The CDR3 DNA reads as TGCGCCAGCAGCCAAGAAACGGACAGGAGGGCCTACGAGCAGTACTTC.

There are a few counts of this clone. V is TRBV9 and J is TRBJ1-5; D is perhaps TRBD1 (5 bases). V dropped 0 bases and J dropped 6 bases, with 13 bases sitting between them. The CDR3 is 15 amino acids. From germline, CDR1 is SGDLS and CDR2 YYNGEE. CDR3 sequence: CASSVGQGDGQPQHF. The CDR3 nucleotides read TGTGCCAGCAGCGTAGGGCAGGGTGACGGTCAGCCCCAGCATTTT.

This rearrangement joins TRBV9 to TRBJ1-3; no clear D gene. The CDR3 is 15 amino acids. The germline V gene has CDR1 SGDLS and CDR2 YYNGEE. With 3 bases removed from V and 0 bases from J, the gap between germline ends came to 10 bases. The CDR3 loop reads CASSANFGSGNTIYF. CDR3 DNA sequence: TGTGCCAGCAGCGCTAACTTTGGCTCTGGAAACACCATATATTTT.

CDR3 nucleotides: TGTGCCAGCAGCTTAATGGCTAGCGGAATTCAAGAGACCCAGTACTTC. Protein product: CASSLMASGIQETQYF. The V and J genes are TRBV7-2 and TRBJ2-5; 7 bases align to TRBD2. CDR1 SGHTA and CDR2 FQGNSA come from the germline V gene. V lost 2 bases, J lost 2 bases, and 8 bases stayed unmatched. The length of the CDR3 is 16 residues.

This clone was counted a single time. V gene TRBV15 combines with J gene TRBJ1-1, with D tentatively TRBD1 (5 bases). The germline gives CDR1 LNHNV, CDR2 YYDKDF (reference sequence). Between the trimmed V and J ends, which lost 0 bases and 8 bases, there was a span of 16 bases. The CDR3 is made up of 15 amino acids. The chain's CDR3 is CATSRDLEGAVEAFF. The CDR3 region has the DNA TGTGCCACCAGCAGAGATCTAGAAGGGGCGGTGGAAGCTTTCTTT.

Notes on this clone: The same CDR3 also results from other DNA sequences found in this sample. The V and J genes are TRBV7-2 and TRBJ2-2; D uncertain. V lost 2 bases, J lost 1 base, and 5 bases lay in between. This CDR3 spans 14 amino acids. Germline CDR1 is SGHTA and CDR2 is FQGNSA. CDR3 region: CASSLRQNTGELFF. CDR3 DNA sequence: TGTGCCAGCAGCTTACGACAGAACACCGGGGAGCTGTTTTTT.

V gene TRBV18 combines with J gene TRBJ2-1; the match to TRBD2 covers 8 bases. Per the germline V gene, CDR1 is KGHSH and CDR2 is LQKENI. This CDR3 spans 18 amino acids. V shed 1 base, J shed 0 bases, and the junction held 8 bases outside the gene matches. CDR3 protein: CASSPRSAGLGSYNEQFF. Here the CDR3 DNA reads TGTGCCAGCTCACCACGGTCAGCGGGACTAGGCTCCTACAATGAGCAGTTCTTC.

The chain is built from TRBV5-1 and TRBJ1-2; 7 nucleotides align to TRBD1. The junction had 1 base not matched to a gene; V was cut back by 1 base and J by 4 bases. Germline CDR1 reads SGHRS; CDR2 reads YFSETQ. This CDR3 is built from 13 residues. The CDR3 loop reads CASSLTGAYGYTF. In DNA, the CDR3 is TGCGCCAGCAGCTTGACAGGGGCCTATGGCTACACCTTC.

This chain connects TRBV5-4 to TRBJ2-3; a weak D match, TRBD1 (6 bases). CDR1 and CDR2 (germline): SGHNT, YYREEE (reference sequence). Trimming removed 4 bases from V and 3 bases from J, with 9 bases in between. The CDR3 loop spans 13 amino acids. CDR3 residues: CASSQGRTDTQYF. CDR3 bases: TGTGCCAGCAGCCAGGGGCGGACAGATACGCAGTATTTT.

This chain connects TRBV4-1 to TRBJ1-6; 7 positions match TRBD1. This CDR3 contains 17 residues. The ends lost 4 bases at V and 2 bases at J; junction bases unmatched: 8. CDR1 is MGHRA, CDR2 YSYEKL, per germline. The CDR3 DNA sequence: TGCGCCAGCAGCCTTTCTCAAACAGGGGCCTATAATTCACCCCTCCACTTT. This encodes CASSLSQTGAYNSPLHF.

This chain links TRBV9 with TRBJ2-2; 14 nucleotides agree with TRBD2. The length of the CDR3 is 19 residues. CDR1 is SGDLS and CDR2 is YYNGEE in the germline V gene. Germline trimming cut 3 bases from V and 1 base from J; bases unmatched to any gene: 8. The CDR3 sequence is CASSATSGGALGNTGELFF. CDR3 coding DNA: TGTGCCAGCAGCGCGACTAGCGGGGGGGCACTGGGGAACACCGGGGAGCTGTTTTTT.

The chain couples TRBV6-5 to TRBJ1-2, with 7 bases fitting TRBD1. V gave up 7 bases and J gave up 8 bases; unmatched junction bases: 10. Germline V gene lookup returns CDR1 MNHEY and CDR2 SVGAGI. The CDR3 has 13 residues. The CDR3 sequence is CASTRGRRRGYTF. DNA of the CDR3: TGTGCCAGCACCAGGGGGAGGCGGAGGGGCTACACCTTC.

The chain carries TRBV5-8 and TRBJ2-5, with TRBD1 identical over 7 bases. The CDR3 contains 17 residues. CDR1 is SGHTS and CDR2 is YDEGEE in the germline V gene. The J segment lost 2 bases and the V segment lost 0 bases, leaving 10 bases of the junction unmatched. The CDR3 loop is CASSLATGSPKQETQYF. The CDR3 DNA sequence: TGTGCCAGCAGCTTGGCGACAGGGTCCCCAAAACAAGAGACCCAGTACTTC.